The clone carrying this T cell receptor beta chain was found a few times. The antigen is unknown. These data originate in a study of T cells after yellow fever vaccination. At the level of the study: It was SMART-Seq v4 Ultra Low Input that prepared the fractions with low cell numbers. Study-wide results and limits: FACS-sorted repertoires could contain abundant clonotypes contaminating from the bulk population. Weaker, the secondary response had a peak occurring faster, on day 5 versus 15.

The V and J ends lost 3 bases and 4 bases respectively, with 19 bases between them. Germline lookup yields CDR1 DFQATT and CDR2 SNEGSKA (reference sequence). This CDR3 is 16 amino acids long. TCRdb passed the 5' RACE reads through MiXCR, listing each CDR3 protein once. The profile shows hundreds of thousands of distinct CDR3 sequences, roughly an eighth of them singletons. Here the sequenced sample was PBMCs, taken on the day of the yellow fever booster vaccination. This clonotype was sampled from a man between 25 and 39 years old who received the YFV17D yellow fever vaccine. V gene TRBV20-1 combines with J gene TRBJ1-5; the D is unclear. The CDR3 is CSASGELTPGNQPQHF. The CDR3 nucleotides read TGCAGTGCTAGCGGGGAGCTGACGCCCGGGAATCAGCCCCAGCATTTT.